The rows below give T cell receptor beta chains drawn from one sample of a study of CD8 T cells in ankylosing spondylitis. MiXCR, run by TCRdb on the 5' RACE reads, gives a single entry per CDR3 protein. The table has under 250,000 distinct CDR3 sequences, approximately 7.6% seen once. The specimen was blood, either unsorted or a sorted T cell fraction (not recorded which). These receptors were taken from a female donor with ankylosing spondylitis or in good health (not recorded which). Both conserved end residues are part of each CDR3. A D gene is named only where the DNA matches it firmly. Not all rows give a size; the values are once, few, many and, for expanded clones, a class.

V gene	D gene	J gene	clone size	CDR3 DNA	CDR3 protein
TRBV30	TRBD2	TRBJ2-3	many	TGTGCCTCTATCTCCTACGCTAGCGGGAGGGGAGATACGCAGTATTTT	CASISYASGRGDTQYF
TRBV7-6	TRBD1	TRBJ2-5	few	TGTGCCAGCAGCGGTCCAGGGGGGACCCAGTACTTC	CASSGPGGTQYF
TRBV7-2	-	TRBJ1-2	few	TGTGCCAGCAGCAAACGGAGGAGCAGCTATGGCTACACCTTC	CASSKRRSSYGYTF
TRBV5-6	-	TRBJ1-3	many	TGTGCCAGCTGCACTCTAGGGTTTTCTGGAAACACCATATATTTT	CASCTLGFSGNTIYF
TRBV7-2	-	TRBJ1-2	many	TGTGCCAGCAGCTTAGTTACCGGGCAGAACTATGGCTACACCTTC	CASSLVTGQNYGYTF
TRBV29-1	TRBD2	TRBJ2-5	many	TGCAGCGTTCTTCCGGGACTCGGGGGGGAGACCCAGTACTTC	CSVLPGLGGETQYF
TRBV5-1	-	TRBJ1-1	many	TGCGCCAGCTCTAGGACCAACACTGAAGCTTTCTTT	CASSRTNTEAFF
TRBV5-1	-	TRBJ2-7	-	TGCGCCAGCAGGTCCACCGGCACTGACTACAAGCAGTACTTC	CASRSTGTDYKQYF
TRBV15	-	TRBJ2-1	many	TGTGCCACCAGCAGAGATCCTCAAAGCTACAATGAGCAGTTCTTC	CATSRDPQSYNEQFF
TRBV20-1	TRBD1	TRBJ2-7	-	TGCAGTGCTGGACAGGGGGCCTCCTACGAGCAGTACTTC	CSAGQGASYEQYF
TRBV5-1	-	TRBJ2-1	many	TGCGCCAGCAGCTACAGGGTGGCCTCCTACAATGAGCAGTTCTTC	CASSYRVASYNEQFF
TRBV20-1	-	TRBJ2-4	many	TGCAGTGCTAGGGACATATTAGCCAAAAACATTCAGTACTTC	CSARDILAKNIQYF
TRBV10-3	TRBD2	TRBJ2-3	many	TGTGCCATCGGGAGGGGTAGCGGACTCTCCTCAGATACGCAGTATTTT	CAIGRGSGLSSDTQYF
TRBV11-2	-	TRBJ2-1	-	TGTGCCAGCAGCTTAGTCCAGCGGCAGTTCTTC	CASSLVQRQFF
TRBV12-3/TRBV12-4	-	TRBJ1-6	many	TGTGCCAGCAGTTTCTCCCCGGGCGTGAAGAATTCACCCCTCCACTTT	CASSFSPGVKNSPLHF
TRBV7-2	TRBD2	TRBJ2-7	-	TGTGCCAGCAGCCCAAGCGGGAGGGGGTCCTACGAGCAGTACTTC	CASSPSGRGSYEQYF
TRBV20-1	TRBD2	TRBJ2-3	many	TGCAGTGCTCCTGCGGGGGGGGTATCCACAGATACGCAGTATTTT	CSAPAGGVSTDTQYF
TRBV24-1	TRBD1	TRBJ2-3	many	TGTGCCACCAGTGATCACGGACAGGGAACAGATACGCAGTATTTT	CATSDHGQGTDTQYF
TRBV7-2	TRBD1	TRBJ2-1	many	TGTGCCAGCAGCCCCTGGACAGGGACAAACAATGAGCAGTTCTTC	CASSPWTGTNNEQFF
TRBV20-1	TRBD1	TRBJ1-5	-	TGCAGTGCTAGGACAGGGGTAGATCAGCCCCAGCATTTT	CSARTGVDQPQHF
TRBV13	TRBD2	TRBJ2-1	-	TGTGCCAGCAGCCTCCGGGGGGGCGGGAGCTCCTACAATGAGCAGTTCTTC	CASSLRGGGSSYNEQFF
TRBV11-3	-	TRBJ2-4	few	TGTGCCAGCAGCTTAGCAGGGGCGGACATTCAGTACTTC	CASSLAGADIQYF
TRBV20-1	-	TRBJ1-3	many	TGCAGTGCTAGAAGCAACAAGCCTGGAAACACCATATATTTT	CSARSNKPGNTIYF
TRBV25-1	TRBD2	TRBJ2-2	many	TGTGCCAGCAGAGCGGGAGCCCTGGGAACCGGGGAGCTGTTTTTT	CASRAGALGTGELFF
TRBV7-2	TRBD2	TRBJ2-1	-	TGTGCCAGCAGCTTAGGGCTAGCGGGCCTTTTGACTGAGCAGTTCTTC	CASSLGLAGLLTEQFF
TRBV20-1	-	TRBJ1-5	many	TGCAGTGCTAGCCCGGGACCTTACCACAGCAATCAGCCCCAGCATTTT	CSASPGPYHSNQPQHF
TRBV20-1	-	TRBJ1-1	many	TGCAGTGCTAGTTCGGGGTTGGTCACTGAAGCTTTCTTT	CSASSGLVTEAFF